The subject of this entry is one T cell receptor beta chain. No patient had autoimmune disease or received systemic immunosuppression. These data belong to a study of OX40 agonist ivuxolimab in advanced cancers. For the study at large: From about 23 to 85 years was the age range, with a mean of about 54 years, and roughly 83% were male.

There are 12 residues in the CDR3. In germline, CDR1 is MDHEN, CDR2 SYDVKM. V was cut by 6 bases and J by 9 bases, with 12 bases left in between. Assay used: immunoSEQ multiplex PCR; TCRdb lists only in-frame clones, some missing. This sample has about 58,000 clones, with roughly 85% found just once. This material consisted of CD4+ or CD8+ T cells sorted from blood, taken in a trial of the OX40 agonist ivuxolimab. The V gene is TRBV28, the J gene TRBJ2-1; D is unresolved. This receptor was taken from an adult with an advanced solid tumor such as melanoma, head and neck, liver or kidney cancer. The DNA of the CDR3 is TGTGCCAGCAGCTTCTCGCGTCGTGAGCAGTTCTTC. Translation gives CASSFSRREQFF.